This is a list of T cell receptor beta chains from one sample in a study of early T cells in non-severe SARS-CoV-2 infection. TCRdb re-analysed the 5' RACE reads in MiXCR, keeping a single row per CDR3 protein. The sample includes tens of thousands of distinct CDR3 sequences, approximately 11% of them seen just once. What was sequenced was whole blood. These receptor sequences come from an adult who was a healthcare worker with PCR-confirmed SARS-CoV-2 infection or an uninfected control (not recorded which). The CDR3 runs from the conserved cysteine through the conserved F or W. The D gene is left open where the match is weak. Part of the rows lack a size; the others show once, few, many or a class for expanded clones.

v_call: TRBV11-2
clone_size: -
j_call: TRBJ2-3
d_call: TRBD2
cdr3_aa: CASRVAGGQDTQYF
cdr3_nt: TGTGCCAGCAGGGTAGCGGGTGGCCAAGATACGCAGTATTTT

v_call: TRBV27
clone_size: -
j_call: TRBJ2-1
d_call: -
cdr3_aa: CASSLSYSGSSYNEQFF
cdr3_nt: TGTGCCAGCAGTTTATCCTACTCGGGAAGCTCCTACAATGAGCAGTTCTTC

v_call: TRBV10-3
clone_size: many
j_call: TRBJ2-5
d_call: TRBD2
cdr3_aa: CAISEGTSGSQETQYF
cdr3_nt: TGTGCCATCAGCGAGGGGACTAGCGGATCCCAAGAGACCCAGTACTTC

v_call: TRBV11-2
clone_size: -
j_call: TRBJ2-1
d_call: -
cdr3_aa: CASSLETAYNEQFF
cdr3_nt: TGTGCCAGCAGCTTAGAGACAGCCTACAATGAGCAGTTCTTC

v_call: TRBV20-1
clone_size: few
j_call: TRBJ2-1
d_call: -
cdr3_aa: CSARKAGATNEQFF
cdr3_nt: TGCAGTGCTAGAAAGGCAGGGGCGACCAATGAGCAGTTCTTC

v_call: TRBV29-1
clone_size: -
j_call: TRBJ2-7
d_call: TRBD2
cdr3_aa: CSVSTARGDEQYF
cdr3_nt: TGCAGCGTTTCGACGGCGCGGGGGGACGAGCAGTACTTC

v_call: TRBV4-1
clone_size: -
j_call: TRBJ1-5
d_call: -
cdr3_aa: CASSQGQEGFFRPQHF
cdr3_nt: TGCGCCAGCAGCCAAGGGCAGGAAGGATTTTTTCGGCCCCAGCATTTT

v_call: TRBV28
clone_size: -
j_call: TRBJ2-5
d_call: -
cdr3_aa: CASSLWAEEETQYF
cdr3_nt: TGTGCCAGCAGCTTGTGGGCAGAAGAGGAGACCCAGTACTTC

v_call: TRBV7-2
clone_size: -
j_call: TRBJ2-7
d_call: -
cdr3_aa: CASSLATRGVYEQYF
cdr3_nt: TGTGCCAGCAGCTTAGCCACCCGAGGGGTCTACGAGCAGTACTTC

v_call: TRBV5-1
clone_size: -
j_call: TRBJ1-1
d_call: -
cdr3_aa: CASSLERNTEAFF
cdr3_nt: TGCGCCAGCAGCTTGGAACGAAACACTGAAGCTTTCTTT

v_call: TRBV5-5
clone_size: -
j_call: TRBJ2-7
d_call: -
cdr3_aa: CASSLIRVYEQYF
cdr3_nt: TGTGCCAGCAGCTTGATCCGGGTCTACGAGCAGTACTTC

v_call: TRBV12-3/TRBV12-4
clone_size: -
j_call: TRBJ1-4
d_call: -
cdr3_aa: CASSLKHRTNEKLFF
cdr3_nt: TGTGCCAGCAGTTTAAAACACCGAACTAATGAAAAACTGTTTTTT

v_call: TRBV20-1
clone_size: -
j_call: TRBJ2-7
d_call: -
cdr3_aa: CSARGIGLAEQYF
cdr3_nt: TGCAGTGCCAGGGGAATAGGGTTAGCCGAGCAGTACTTC

v_call: TRBV12-3/TRBV12-4
clone_size: many
j_call: TRBJ2-2
d_call: TRBD1
cdr3_aa: CASSLQTGGLGELFF
cdr3_nt: TGTGCCAGCAGTTTGCAGACAGGGGGCCTCGGGGAGCTGTTTTTT

v_call: TRBV5-5
clone_size: -
j_call: TRBJ1-2
d_call: TRBD1
cdr3_aa: CASSLLGRGPSYYGYTF
cdr3_nt: TGTGCCAGCAGCTTGCTGGGCAGGGGGCCGTCTTACTATGGCTACACCTTC

v_call: TRBV6-5
clone_size: -
j_call: TRBJ2-5
d_call: TRBD1
cdr3_aa: CASSSRGTGNAETQYF
cdr3_nt: TGTGCCAGCAGTTCTAGAGGGACAGGGAACGCGGAGACCCAGTACTTC

v_call: TRBV29-1
clone_size: -
j_call: TRBJ1-1
d_call: -
cdr3_aa: CSVRGSGKTEAFF
cdr3_nt: TGCAGCGTTAGAGGGTCGGGGAAAACTGAAGCTTTCTTT

v_call: TRBV29-1
clone_size: -
j_call: TRBJ2-7
d_call: -
cdr3_aa: CSVTKTGEQYF
cdr3_nt: TGCAGCGTTACTAAGACCGGGGAGCAGTACTTC

v_call: TRBV28
clone_size: few
j_call: TRBJ2-7
d_call: TRBD1
cdr3_aa: CASTSGQGTEQYF
cdr3_nt: TGTGCCAGCACTTCGGGACAGGGTACCGAGCAGTACTTC

v_call: TRBV13
clone_size: many
j_call: TRBJ2-1
d_call: TRBD2
cdr3_aa: CASSPGTSGYNEQFF
cdr3_nt: TGTGCCAGCAGCCCCGGGACTAGCGGGTACAATGAGCAGTTCTTC

v_call: TRBV30
clone_size: few
j_call: TRBJ2-7
d_call: -
cdr3_aa: CAWGSTGSLTYEQYF
cdr3_nt: TGTGCCTGGGGCAGTACGGGATCGCTTACCTACGAGCAGTACTTC

v_call: TRBV11-2
clone_size: -
j_call: TRBJ1-2
d_call: -
cdr3_aa: CASSSPANYGYTF
cdr3_nt: TGTGCCAGCAGCTCCCCAGCGAACTATGGCTACACCTTC

v_call: TRBV5-8
clone_size: many
j_call: TRBJ2-3
d_call: -
cdr3_aa: CASSLKKRNIDTQYF
cdr3_nt: TGTGCCAGCAGCTTGAAGAAACGGAATATAGATACGCAGTATTTT

v_call: TRBV18
clone_size: many
j_call: TRBJ1-1
d_call: -
cdr3_aa: CASSPQRNRANGAFF
cdr3_nt: TGTGCCAGCTCACCACAACGAAACAGGGCTAATGGAGCTTTCTTT

v_call: TRBV20-1
clone_size: -
j_call: TRBJ2-1
d_call: -
cdr3_aa: CSARGIIDEQFF
cdr3_nt: TGCAGTGCTAGGGGGATTATCGATGAGCAGTTCTTC

v_call: TRBV5-1
clone_size: -
j_call: TRBJ2-3
d_call: -
cdr3_aa: CASSLFGLGDTQYF
cdr3_nt: TGCGCCAGCAGCTTGTTCGGTTTGGGAGATACGCAGTATTTT

v_call: TRBV29-1
clone_size: many
j_call: TRBJ2-1
d_call: TRBD1
cdr3_aa: CSVSQGAGNEQFF
cdr3_nt: TGCAGCGTAAGCCAGGGGGCGGGCAATGAGCAGTTCTTC

v_call: TRBV12-3/TRBV12-4
clone_size: many
j_call: TRBJ2-3
d_call: -
cdr3_aa: CASSLVTDTQYF
cdr3_nt: TGTGCCAGCAGTTTAGTCACAGATACGCAGTATTTT

v_call: TRBV2
clone_size: few
j_call: TRBJ2-3
d_call: -
cdr3_aa: CASRAEESTDTQYF
cdr3_nt: TGTGCCAGCAGAGCGGAGGAGAGCACAGATACGCAGTATTTT

v_call: TRBV5-1
clone_size: few
j_call: TRBJ2-3
d_call: -
cdr3_aa: CASSLLSGSGDTQYF
cdr3_nt: TGCGCCAGCAGCTTGTTGAGTGGGAGTGGAGATACGCAGTATTTT